Listed below are T cell receptor beta chains from one sample, sequenced in a study of neurological immune-mediated disorders. TCRdb itself ran the 5' RACE reads through MiXCR, one entry per CDR3 protein. This repertoire shows some 30,000 distinct CDR3 sequences, around 13% found once; its top ten account for roughly 2.2%. Sequencing was carried out using PBMCs. The source of these receptors is a woman in her forties in good health. Each CDR3 is given with its conserved first and last residue.

V: TRBV7-2; CDR3: CASSLVGAGAAIF
V: TRBV7-2; CDR3: CASSLGGGIDRQYF
V: TRBV5-1; CDR3: CASSLGGPWQEQYF
V: TRBV12-3/TRBV12-4; CDR3: CASSKRQELNQPQHF
V: TRBV29-1; CDR3: CSVDSDGSSYEQYF
V: TRBV6-1; CDR3: CASSEVASRIQPQHF
V: TRBV6-2/TRBV6-3; CDR3: CASARGPEAFF
V: TRBV5-1; CDR3: CASRSSDYEQYFGPGNEQFF
V: TRBV19; CDR3: CASTPPGDGELFF
V: TRBV7-2; CDR3: CASSLAGGGSNQPQHF
V: TRBV9; CDR3: CASSVAPVGQAGNTIYF
V: TRBV3-2; CDR3: CASSWTTWAFF
V: TRBV5-1; CDR3: CASSLGAGKNEQFF
V: TRBV14; CDR3: CASSSPNSGLYSDTQYF
V: TRBV2; CDR3: CASSEHPGGEQYF
V: TRBV27; CDR3: CASRTGYYGYTF
V: TRBV4-3; CDR3: CASSQYPAGTPFYEQYF
V: TRBV14; CDR3: CASSRSQDSSGYTF
V: TRBV10-3; CDR3: CAISVSLNTEAFF
V: TRBV7-2; CDR3: CASSTGGDSRGYTF
V: TRBV4-2; CDR3: CASSRPGTSGGYQETQYF
V: TRBV9; CDR3: CASSVTWGNQPQHF
V: TRBV10-1; CDR3: CASSEGDTEAFF
V: TRBV7-3; CDR3: CASRITQGTGELFF
V: TRBV4-3; CDR3: CASSQVGAGTEAFF
V: TRBV10-3; CDR3: CAITPGGQTEAFF
V: TRBV7-2; CDR3: CASSLVARRQETRYF
V: TRBV6-5; CDR3: CASSYSGQGIVTEAFF
V: TRBV15; CDR3: CATSRTSQGNNEKLFF
V: TRBV29-1; CDR3: CSVHGQGSEKLFF
V: TRBV20-1; CDR3: CSASDRLRGSEYGYTF
V: TRBV18; CDR3: CASSPLGRAFYEQYF
V: TRBV4-2; CDR3: CASSQGEGQGSGPLHF
V: TRBV7-2; CDR3: CASSLGWSSDSMGTDTQYF
V: TRBV12-3/TRBV12-4; CDR3: CASRPGPFAAEAFF
V: TRBV20-1; CDR3: CSAREGGLDTEAFF
V: TRBV4-3; CDR3: CASSHGTSGTTYNEQFF
V: TRBV5-5; CDR3: CASSLEGQGLGYGYTF
V: TRBV9; CDR3: CASSVEIGRRYGYTF
V: TRBV12-3/TRBV12-4; CDR3: CASSLPGNSPLHF
V: TRBV7-2; CDR3: CASSLSGGKVWEQYF
V: TRBV7-2; CDR3: CASSPGLAGGFTDTQYF